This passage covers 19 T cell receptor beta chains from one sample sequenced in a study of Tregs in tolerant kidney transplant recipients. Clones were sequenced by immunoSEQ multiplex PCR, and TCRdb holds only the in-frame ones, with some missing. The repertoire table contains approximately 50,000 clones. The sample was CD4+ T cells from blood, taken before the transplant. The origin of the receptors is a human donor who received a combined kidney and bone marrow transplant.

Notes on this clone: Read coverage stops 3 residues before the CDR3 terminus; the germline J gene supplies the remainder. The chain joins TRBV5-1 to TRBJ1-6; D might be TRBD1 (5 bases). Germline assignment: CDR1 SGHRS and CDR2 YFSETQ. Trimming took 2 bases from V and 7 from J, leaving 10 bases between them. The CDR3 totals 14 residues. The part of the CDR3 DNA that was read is TGCGCCAGCAGCTTCCAGGGTGGAAATTCACCC. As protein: CASSFQGGNSP. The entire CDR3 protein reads CASSFQGGNSPLHF.

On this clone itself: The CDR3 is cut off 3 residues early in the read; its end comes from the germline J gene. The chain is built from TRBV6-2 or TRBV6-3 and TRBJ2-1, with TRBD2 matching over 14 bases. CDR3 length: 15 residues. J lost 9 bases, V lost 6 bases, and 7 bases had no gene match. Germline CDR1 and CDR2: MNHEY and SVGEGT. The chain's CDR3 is CASSLGLAGDFEQFF. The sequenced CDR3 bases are TGTGCCAGCAGCCTGGGACTAGCGGGAGATTTTGAG.

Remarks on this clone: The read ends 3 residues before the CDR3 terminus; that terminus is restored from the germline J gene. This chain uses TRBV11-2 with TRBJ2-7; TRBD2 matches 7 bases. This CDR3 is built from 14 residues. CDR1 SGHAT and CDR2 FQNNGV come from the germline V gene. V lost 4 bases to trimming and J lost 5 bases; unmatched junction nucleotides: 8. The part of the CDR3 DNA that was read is TGTGCCAGCAGCTCCCCAACAGCGGGGAACGAG. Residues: CASSSPTAGNE. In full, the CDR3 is CASSSPTAGNEQYF.

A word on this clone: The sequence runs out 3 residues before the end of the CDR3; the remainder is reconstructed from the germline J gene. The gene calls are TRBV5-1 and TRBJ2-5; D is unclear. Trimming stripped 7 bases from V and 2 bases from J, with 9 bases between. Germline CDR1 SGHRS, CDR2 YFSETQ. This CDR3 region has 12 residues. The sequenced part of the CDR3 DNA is TGCGCCAGCCGTACTACTCAAGAGACC. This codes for CASRTTQET. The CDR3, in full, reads CASRTTQETQYF.

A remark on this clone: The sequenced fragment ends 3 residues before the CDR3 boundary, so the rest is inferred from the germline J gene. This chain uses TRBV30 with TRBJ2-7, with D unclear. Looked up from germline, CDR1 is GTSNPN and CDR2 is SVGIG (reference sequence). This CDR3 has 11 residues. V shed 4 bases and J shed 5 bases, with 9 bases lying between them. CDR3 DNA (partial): TGTGCCTGGACCCTAACCCACGAG. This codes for CAWTLTHE. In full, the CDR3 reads CAWTLTHEQYF.

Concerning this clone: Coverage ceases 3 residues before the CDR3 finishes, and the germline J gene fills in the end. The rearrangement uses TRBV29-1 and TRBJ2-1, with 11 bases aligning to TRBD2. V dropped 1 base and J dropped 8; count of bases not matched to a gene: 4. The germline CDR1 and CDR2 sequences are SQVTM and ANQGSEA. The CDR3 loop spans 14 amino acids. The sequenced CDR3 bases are TGCAGCGTTGAAGGACTAGCGGGGCGGGATGAG. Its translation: CSVEGLAGRDE. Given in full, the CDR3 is CSVEGLAGRDEQFF.

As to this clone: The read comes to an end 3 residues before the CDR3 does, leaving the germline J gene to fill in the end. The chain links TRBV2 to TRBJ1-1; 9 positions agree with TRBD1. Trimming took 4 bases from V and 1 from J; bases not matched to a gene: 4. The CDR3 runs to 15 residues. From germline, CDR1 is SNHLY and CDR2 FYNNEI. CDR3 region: CASSGDRATNTEAFF. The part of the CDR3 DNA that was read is TGTGCCAGCAGTGGGGACAGGGCTACGAACACTGAA.

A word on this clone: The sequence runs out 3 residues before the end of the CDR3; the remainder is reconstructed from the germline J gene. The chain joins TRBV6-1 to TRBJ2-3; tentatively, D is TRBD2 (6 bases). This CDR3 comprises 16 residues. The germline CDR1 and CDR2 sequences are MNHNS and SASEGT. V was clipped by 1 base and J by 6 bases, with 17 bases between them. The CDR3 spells CASSEVRRLGGDTQYF. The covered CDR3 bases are TGTGCCAGCAGTGAAGTAAGGAGACTAGGAGGTGATACG.

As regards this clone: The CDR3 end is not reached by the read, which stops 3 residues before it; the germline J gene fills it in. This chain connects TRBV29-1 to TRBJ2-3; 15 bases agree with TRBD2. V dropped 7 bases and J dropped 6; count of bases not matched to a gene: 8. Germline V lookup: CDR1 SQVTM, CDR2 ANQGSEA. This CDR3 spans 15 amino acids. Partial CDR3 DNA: TGCAGCGCCGGACTAGCGGGAGGGCCTGCGGATACG. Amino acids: CSAGLAGGPADT. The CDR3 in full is CSAGLAGGPADTQYF.

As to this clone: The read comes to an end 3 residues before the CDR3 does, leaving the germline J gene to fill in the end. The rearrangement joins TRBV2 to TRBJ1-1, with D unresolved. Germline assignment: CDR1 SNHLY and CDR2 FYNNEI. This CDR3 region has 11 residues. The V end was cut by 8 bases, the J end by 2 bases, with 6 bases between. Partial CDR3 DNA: TGTGCCAGCCTATTAAACACTGAA. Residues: CASLLNTE. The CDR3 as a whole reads CASLLNTEAFF.

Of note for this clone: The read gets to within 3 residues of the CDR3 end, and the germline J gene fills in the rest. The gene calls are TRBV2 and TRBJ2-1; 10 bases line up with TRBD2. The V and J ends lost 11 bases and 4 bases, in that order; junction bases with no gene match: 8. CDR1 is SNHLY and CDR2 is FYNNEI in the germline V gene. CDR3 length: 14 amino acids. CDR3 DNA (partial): TGTGCCTCAAAGACACTAGCGGGGTACAATGAG. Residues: CASKTLAGYNE. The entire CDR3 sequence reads CASKTLAGYNEQFF.

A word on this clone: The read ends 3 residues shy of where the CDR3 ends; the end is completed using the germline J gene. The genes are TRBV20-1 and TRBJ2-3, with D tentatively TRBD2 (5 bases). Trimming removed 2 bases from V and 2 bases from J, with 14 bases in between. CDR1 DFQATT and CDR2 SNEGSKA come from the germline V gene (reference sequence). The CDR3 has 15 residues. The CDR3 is CSARNRAEITDTQYF. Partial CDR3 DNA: TGCAGTGCTAGAAACAGAGCGGAGATCACAGATACG.

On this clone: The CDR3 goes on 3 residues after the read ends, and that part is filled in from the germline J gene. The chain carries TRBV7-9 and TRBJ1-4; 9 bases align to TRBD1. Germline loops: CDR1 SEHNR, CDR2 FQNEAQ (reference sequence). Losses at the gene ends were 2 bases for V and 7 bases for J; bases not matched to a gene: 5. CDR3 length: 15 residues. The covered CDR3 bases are TGTGCCAGCAGCTTAACGACAGGGGGTGGTGAAAAA. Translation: CASSLTTGGGEK. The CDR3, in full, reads CASSLTTGGGEKLFF.

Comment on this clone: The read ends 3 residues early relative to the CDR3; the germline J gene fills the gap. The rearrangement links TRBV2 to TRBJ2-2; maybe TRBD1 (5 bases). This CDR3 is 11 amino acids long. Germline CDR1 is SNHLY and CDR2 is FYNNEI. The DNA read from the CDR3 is TGTGCCAGCGCGGCAGGGTTGGCG. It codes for CASAAGLA. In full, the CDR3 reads CASAAGLALFF.

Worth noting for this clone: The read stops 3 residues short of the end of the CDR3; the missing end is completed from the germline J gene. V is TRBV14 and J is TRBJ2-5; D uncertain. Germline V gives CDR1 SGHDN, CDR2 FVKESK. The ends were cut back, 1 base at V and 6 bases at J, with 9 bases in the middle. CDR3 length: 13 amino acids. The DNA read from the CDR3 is TGTGCCAGCAGCCAAGGGCTCATCAAGACC. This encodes CASSQGLIKT. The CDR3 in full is CASSQGLIKTQYF.

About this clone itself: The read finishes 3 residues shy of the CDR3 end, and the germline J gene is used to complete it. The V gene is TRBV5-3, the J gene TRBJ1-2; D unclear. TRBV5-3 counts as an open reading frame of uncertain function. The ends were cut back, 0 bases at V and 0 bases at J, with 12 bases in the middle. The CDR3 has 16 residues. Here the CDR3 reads CARSLGLGGPNYGYTF. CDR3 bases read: TGTGCCAGAAGCTTGGGATTAGGAGGGCCTAACTATGGC.

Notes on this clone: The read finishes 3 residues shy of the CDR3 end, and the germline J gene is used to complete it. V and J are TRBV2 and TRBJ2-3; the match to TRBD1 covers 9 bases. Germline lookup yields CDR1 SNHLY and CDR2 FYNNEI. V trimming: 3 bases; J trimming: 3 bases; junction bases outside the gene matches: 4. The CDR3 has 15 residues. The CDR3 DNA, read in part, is TGTGCCAGCAGTGACTTGGGACAGGGAACAGATACG. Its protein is CASSDLGQGTDT. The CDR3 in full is CASSDLGQGTDTQYF.

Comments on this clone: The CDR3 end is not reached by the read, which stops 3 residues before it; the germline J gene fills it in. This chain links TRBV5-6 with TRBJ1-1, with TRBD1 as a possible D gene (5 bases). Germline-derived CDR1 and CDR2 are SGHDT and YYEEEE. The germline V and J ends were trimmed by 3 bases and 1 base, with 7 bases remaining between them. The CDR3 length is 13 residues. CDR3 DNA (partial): TGTGCCAGCAGCTACAGGAGGAACACTGAA. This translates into CASSYRRNTE. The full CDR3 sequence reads CASSYRRNTEAFF.

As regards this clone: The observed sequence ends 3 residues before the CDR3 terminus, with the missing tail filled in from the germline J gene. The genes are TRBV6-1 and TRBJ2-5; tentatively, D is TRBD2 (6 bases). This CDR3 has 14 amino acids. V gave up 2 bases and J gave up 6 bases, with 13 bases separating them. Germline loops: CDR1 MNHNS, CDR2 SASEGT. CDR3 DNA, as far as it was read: TGTGCCAGCAGTGAAAGCGGGTCTAGGAAGACC. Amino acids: CASSESGSRKT. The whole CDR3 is CASSESGSRKTQYF.